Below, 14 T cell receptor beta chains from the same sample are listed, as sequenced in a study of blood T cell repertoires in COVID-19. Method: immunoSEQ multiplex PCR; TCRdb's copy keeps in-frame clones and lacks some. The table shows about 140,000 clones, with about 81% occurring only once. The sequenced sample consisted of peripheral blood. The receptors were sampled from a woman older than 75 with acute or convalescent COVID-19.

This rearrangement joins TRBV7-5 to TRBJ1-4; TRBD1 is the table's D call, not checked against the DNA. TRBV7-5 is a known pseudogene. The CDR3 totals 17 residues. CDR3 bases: TGTGTCAGAAGCCAAGACAGGGCCCCTCCAACTAATGAAAAACTGTTTTTT. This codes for CVRSQDRAPPTNEKLFF.

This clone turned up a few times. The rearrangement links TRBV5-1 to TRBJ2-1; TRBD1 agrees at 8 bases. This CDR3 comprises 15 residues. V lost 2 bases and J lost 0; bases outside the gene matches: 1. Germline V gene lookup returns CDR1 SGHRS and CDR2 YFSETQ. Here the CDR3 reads CASSLGQGSYNEQFF. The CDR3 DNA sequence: TGCGCCAGCAGCTTAGGACAGGGCTCCTACAATGAGCAGTTCTTC.

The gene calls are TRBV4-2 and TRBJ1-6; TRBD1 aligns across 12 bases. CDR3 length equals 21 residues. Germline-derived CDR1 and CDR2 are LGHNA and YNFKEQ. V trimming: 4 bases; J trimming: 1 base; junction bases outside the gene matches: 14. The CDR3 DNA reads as TGTGCCAGCAGCCCGTGGGACAGGGGGCTTTCAACTCCGTCCTATAATTCACCCCTCCACTTT. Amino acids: CASSPWDRGLSTPSYNSPLHF.

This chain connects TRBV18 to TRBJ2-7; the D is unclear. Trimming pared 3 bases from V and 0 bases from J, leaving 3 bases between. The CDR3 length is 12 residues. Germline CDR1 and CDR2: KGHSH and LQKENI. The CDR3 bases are TGTGCCAGCTCACCCCTCTCCTACGAGCAGTACTTC. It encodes CASSPLSYEQYF.

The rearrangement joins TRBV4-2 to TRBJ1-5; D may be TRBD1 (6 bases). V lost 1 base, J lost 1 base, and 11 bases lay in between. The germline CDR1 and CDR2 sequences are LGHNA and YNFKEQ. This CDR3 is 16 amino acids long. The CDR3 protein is CASSQGTVASNQPQHF. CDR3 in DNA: TGTGCCAGCAGCCAAGGGACAGTGGCGAGCAATCAGCCCCAGCATTTT.

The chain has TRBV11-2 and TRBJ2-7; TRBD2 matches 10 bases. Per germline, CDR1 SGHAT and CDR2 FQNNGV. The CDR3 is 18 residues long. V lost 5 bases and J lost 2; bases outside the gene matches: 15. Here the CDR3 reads CASSPLLAGTTNPYEQYF. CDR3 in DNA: TGTGCCAGCAGCCCATTACTAGCGGGGACAACTAACCCCTACGAGCAGTACTTC.

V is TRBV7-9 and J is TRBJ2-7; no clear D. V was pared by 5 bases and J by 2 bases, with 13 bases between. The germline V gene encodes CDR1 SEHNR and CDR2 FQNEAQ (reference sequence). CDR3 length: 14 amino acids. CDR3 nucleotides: TGTGCCAGCAGCCATACAGAATCCCCCTACGAGCAGTACTTC. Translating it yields CASSHTESPYEQYF.

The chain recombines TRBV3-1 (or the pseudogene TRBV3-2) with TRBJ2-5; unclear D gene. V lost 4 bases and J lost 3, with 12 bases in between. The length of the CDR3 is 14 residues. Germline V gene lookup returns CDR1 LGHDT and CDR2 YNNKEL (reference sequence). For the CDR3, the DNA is TGTGCCAGCAGCCTACTCCGGGTGGAAGAGACCCAGTACTTC. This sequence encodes CASSLLRVEETQYF.

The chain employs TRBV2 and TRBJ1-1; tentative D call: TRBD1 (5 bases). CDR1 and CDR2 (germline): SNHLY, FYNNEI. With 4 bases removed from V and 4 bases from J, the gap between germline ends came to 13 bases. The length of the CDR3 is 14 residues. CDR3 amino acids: CASSVQGRRTEAFF. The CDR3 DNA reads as TGTGCCAGCAGTGTCCAGGGAAGGCGCACTGAAGCTTTCTTT.

CDR3 DNA sequence: TGTGCCAGTAGCTCCTGGGCCCCGGGACACGAAAACGAGCAGTACTTC. Encoded protein: CASSSWAPGHENEQYF. The gene calls are TRBV19 and TRBJ2-7; a possible D gene is TRBD1 (6 bases). V lost 6 bases to trimming and J lost 5 bases, with 23 bases between them. Germline V gene lookup returns CDR1 LNHDA and CDR2 SQIVND (reference sequence). The CDR3 has 16 amino acids. The full variable domain, completed using reference TRBV19 and TRBJ2-7, is DGGITQSPKYLFRKEGQNVTLSCEQNLNHDAMYWYRQDPGQGLRLIYYSQIVNDFQKGDIAEGYSVSREKKESFPLTVTSAQKNPTAFYLCASSSWAPGHENEQYFGPGTRLTVT.

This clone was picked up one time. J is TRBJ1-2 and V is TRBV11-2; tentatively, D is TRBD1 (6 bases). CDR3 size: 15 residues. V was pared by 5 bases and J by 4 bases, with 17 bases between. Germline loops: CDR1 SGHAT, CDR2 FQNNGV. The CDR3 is CASSPPGHGVYGYTF. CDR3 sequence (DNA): TGTGCCAGCAGCCCCCCGGGACACGGAGTCTATGGCTACACCTTC.

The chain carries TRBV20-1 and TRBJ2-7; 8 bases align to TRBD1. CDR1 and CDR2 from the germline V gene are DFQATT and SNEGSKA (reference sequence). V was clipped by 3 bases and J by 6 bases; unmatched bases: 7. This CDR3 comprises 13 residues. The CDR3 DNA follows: TGCAGTGCTAGTGGACAGGGACGGGGCGAGCAGTACTTC. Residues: CSASGQGRGEQYF.

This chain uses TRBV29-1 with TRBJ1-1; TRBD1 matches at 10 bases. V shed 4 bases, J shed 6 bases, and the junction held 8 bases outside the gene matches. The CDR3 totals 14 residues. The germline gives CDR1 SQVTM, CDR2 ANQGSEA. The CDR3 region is CSVVRDRGTAEAFF. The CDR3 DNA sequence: TGCAGCGTTGTGCGGGACAGGGGTACGGCTGAAGCTTTCTTT.

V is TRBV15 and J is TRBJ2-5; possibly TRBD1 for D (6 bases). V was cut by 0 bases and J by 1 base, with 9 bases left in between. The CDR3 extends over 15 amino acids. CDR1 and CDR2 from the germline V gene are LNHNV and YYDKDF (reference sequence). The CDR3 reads CATSRERGTQETQYF. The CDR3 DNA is TGTGCCACCAGCAGAGAGAGGGGGACCCAAGAGACCCAGTACTTC.